A selection of T cell receptor beta chains follows, all from one sample in a study of blood T cell repertoires in COVID-19. TCRdb's copy holds only in-frame clones and misses some; the assay was immunoSEQ multiplex PCR. This table has tens of thousands of clones, approximately 90% appearing once. The sequencing sample was made of PBMCs or T cells enriched from blood (not recorded which). The source is a woman in her forties or fifties who had recovered from COVID-19. CDR3s include the opening cysteine and the closing phenylalanine or tryptophan. Each record gives: clone size, D gene, V gene, J gene, CDR3 protein, CDR3 DNA. D genes are given only for firm matches. For some rows the clone size is stated as once, few or many, or as a class when expanded; others skip it.

clone_size: NA; d_call: NA; v_call: TRBV6-6; j_call: TRBJ1-2; cdr3_aa: CASSYNRVQNYGYTF; cdr3_nt: TGTGCCAGCAGTTACAACAGGGTTCAGAACTATGGCTACACCTTC
clone_size: NA; d_call: TRBD1; v_call: TRBV7-9; j_call: TRBJ1-6; cdr3_aa: CASSEGGPIYSPLHF; cdr3_nt: TGTGCCAGCAGCGAAGGGGGCCCCATTTATTCACCCCTCCACTTT
clone_size: NA; d_call: TRBD2; v_call: TRBV19; j_call: TRBJ2-1; cdr3_aa: CASSIDSLRTSGRGNEQFF; cdr3_nt: TGTGCCAGTAGTATAGACTCCCTTCGGACTAGCGGGAGGGGTAATGAGCAGTTCTTC
clone_size: NA; d_call: NA; v_call: TRBV7-2; j_call: TRBJ2-5; cdr3_aa: CASSRAQTEETQYF; cdr3_nt: TGTGCCAGCAGCCGCGCGCAGACAGAAGAGACCCAGTACTTC
clone_size: NA; d_call: NA; v_call: TRBV28; j_call: TRBJ2-1; cdr3_aa: CASTTGGVEQFF; cdr3_nt: TGTGCCAGCACCACAGGGGGGGTTGAGCAGTTCTTC
clone_size: NA; d_call: NA; v_call: TRBV28; j_call: TRBJ2-1; cdr3_aa: CASNLPGIGLDEQFF; cdr3_nt: TGTGCCAGCAACCTCCCCGGGATCGGTTTGGATGAGCAGTTCTTC
clone_size: once; d_call: NA; v_call: TRBV3-1/TRBV3-2; j_call: TRBJ2-7; cdr3_aa: CASSQVRQVEQYF; cdr3_nt: TGTGCCAGCAGCCAAGTACGCCAGGTCGAGCAGTACTTC
clone_size: NA; d_call: TRBD1; v_call: TRBV27; j_call: TRBJ1-1; cdr3_aa: CASSRRTGTNTEAFF; cdr3_nt: TGTGCCAGCAGTCGTCGGACAGGAACTAACACTGAAGCTTTCTTT
clone_size: NA; d_call: TRBD1; v_call: TRBV11-3; j_call: TRBJ2-2; cdr3_aa: CASSQGQDSNTGELFF; cdr3_nt: TGTGCCAGCAGCCAAGGACAGGACTCGAACACCGGGGAGCTGTTTTTT
clone_size: NA; d_call: TRBD2; v_call: TRBV15; j_call: TRBJ2-7; cdr3_aa: CATSRSQASGSSYEQYF; cdr3_nt: TGTGCCACCAGCAGGTCCCAGGCTAGCGGGAGCTCCTACGAGCAGTACTTC
clone_size: NA; d_call: NA; v_call: TRBV5-1; j_call: TRBJ2-4; cdr3_aa: CASSPGGGAKNIQYF; cdr3_nt: TGCGCCAGCAGCCCCGGGGGTGGGGCCAAAAACATTCAGTACTTC
clone_size: NA; d_call: NA; v_call: TRBV4-2; j_call: TRBJ2-7; cdr3_aa: CASSQEAIVSYEQYF; cdr3_nt: TGTGCCAGCAGCCAAGAAGCCATCGTATCCTACGAGCAGTACTTC
clone_size: NA; d_call: NA; v_call: TRBV10-3; j_call: TRBJ2-7; cdr3_aa: CAISDRSSYEQYF; cdr3_nt: TGTGCCATCAGTGACCGGTCCTCCTACGAGCAGTACTTC
clone_size: NA; d_call: NA; v_call: TRBV5-1; j_call: TRBJ1-2; cdr3_aa: CASSLEGARTNYGYTF; cdr3_nt: TGCGCCAGCAGCTTGGAAGGAGCACGCACGAACTATGGCTACACCTTC
clone_size: few; d_call: NA; v_call: TRBV27; j_call: TRBJ1-1; cdr3_aa: CASSLLDRGVTEAFF; cdr3_nt: TGTGCCAGCAGTCTACTGGACAGAGGTGTCACTGAAGCTTTCTTT
clone_size: NA; d_call: NA; v_call: TRBV28; j_call: TRBJ2-7; cdr3_aa: CASSSHGGIEQYF; cdr3_nt: TGTGCCAGCAGTTCTCATGGCGGGATCGAGCAGTACTTC
clone_size: NA; d_call: NA; v_call: TRBV7-9; j_call: TRBJ2-7; cdr3_aa: CASSSKGDRPYEQYF; cdr3_nt: TGTGCCAGCAGCTCCAAGGGGGATCGCCCCTACGAGCAGTACTTC
clone_size: NA; d_call: TRBD1; v_call: TRBV7-2; j_call: TRBJ1-5; cdr3_aa: CASRGQGAEQPQHF; cdr3_nt: TGTGCCAGCAGGGGACAGGGGGCCGAACAGCCCCAGCATTTT
clone_size: once; d_call: TRBD1; v_call: TRBV19; j_call: TRBJ1-1; cdr3_aa: CASRTGDRRTAFF; cdr3_nt: TGTGCCAGTAGAACAGGGGACAGGAGGACAGCTTTCTTT
clone_size: NA; d_call: TRBD1; v_call: TRBV12-3/TRBV12-4; j_call: TRBJ1-5; cdr3_aa: CASSPTGDQPQHF; cdr3_nt: TGTGCCAGCAGTCCGACAGGGGACCAGCCCCAGCATTTT
clone_size: once; d_call: NA; v_call: TRBV20-1; j_call: TRBJ2-5; cdr3_aa: CSASGSDAGETQYF; cdr3_nt: TGCAGTGCTAGTGGGTCCGATGCGGGTGAGACCCAGTACTTC
clone_size: NA; d_call: NA; v_call: TRBV28; j_call: TRBJ2-1; cdr3_aa: CASRLGNTQGNEQFF; cdr3_nt: TGTGCCAGCAGACTTGGAAACACCCAGGGCAATGAGCAGTTCTTC
clone_size: once; d_call: NA; v_call: TRBV6-2/TRBV6-3; j_call: TRBJ1-1; cdr3_aa: CASSSPTAVNTEAFF; cdr3_nt: TGTGCCAGCAGTTCCCCGACAGCAGTGAACACTGAAGCTTTCTTT
clone_size: NA; d_call: NA; v_call: TRBV5-4; j_call: TRBJ2-3; cdr3_aa: CASKTGKGTDTQYF; cdr3_nt: TGTGCCAGCAAAACAGGGAAGGGCACAGATACGCAGTATTTT
clone_size: NA; d_call: NA; v_call: TRBV5-1; j_call: TRBJ2-5; cdr3_aa: CASSLQDGETQYF; cdr3_nt: TGCGCCAGCAGCTTACAGGATGGGGAGACCCAGTACTTC
clone_size: NA; d_call: NA; v_call: TRBV6-1; j_call: TRBJ2-7; cdr3_aa: CASSEEGAIVYEQYF; cdr3_nt: TGTGCCAGCAGTGAAGAAGGGGCTATTGTCTACGAGCAGTACTTC
clone_size: NA; d_call: NA; v_call: TRBV2; j_call: TRBJ1-5; cdr3_aa: CASRGEGSQPQHF; cdr3_nt: TGTGCCAGCAGAGGGGAGGGATCTCAGCCCCAGCATTTT
clone_size: NA; d_call: NA; v_call: TRBV29-1; j_call: TRBJ1-2; cdr3_aa: CSVEGVRGYGYTF; cdr3_nt: TGCAGCGTTGAGGGGGTTAGGGGGTATGGCTACACCTTC
clone_size: NA; d_call: NA; v_call: TRBV2; j_call: TRBJ1-1; cdr3_aa: CASSVVSVNTEAFF; cdr3_nt: TGTGCCAGCAGTGTGGTCAGCGTGAACACTGAAGCTTTCTTT
clone_size: NA; d_call: TRBD1; v_call: TRBV3-1/TRBV3-2; j_call: TRBJ1-2; cdr3_aa: CASSPSGGDYGYTF; cdr3_nt: TGTGCCAGCAGCCCCTCAGGGGGTGACTATGGCTACACCTTC
clone_size: medium-sized; d_call: TRBD1; v_call: TRBV7-9; j_call: TRBJ1-2; cdr3_aa: CASTQSGTAYGGYTF; cdr3_nt: TGTGCCAGCACCCAATCCGGGACAGCCTATGGAGGCTACACCTTC
clone_size: NA; d_call: TRBD1; v_call: TRBV4-2; j_call: TRBJ1-2; cdr3_aa: CASSQGSDRAAGYTF; cdr3_nt: TGTGCCAGCAGCCAAGGGAGTGACAGGGCGGCGGGCTACACCTTC
clone_size: NA; d_call: NA; v_call: TRBV7-2; j_call: TRBJ2-2; cdr3_aa: CASRGYRAGELFF; cdr3_nt: TGTGCCAGCAGAGGCTACAGGGCCGGGGAGCTGTTTTTT
clone_size: NA; d_call: TRBD1; v_call: TRBV18; j_call: TRBJ1-1; cdr3_aa: CASSPSGGRDTEAFF; cdr3_nt: TGTGCCAGCTCACCGTCAGGGGGCAGGGACACTGAAGCTTTCTTT
clone_size: NA; d_call: NA; v_call: TRBV7-2; j_call: TRBJ2-5; cdr3_aa: CASSSRRGPISGYQETQYF; cdr3_nt: TGTGCCAGCAGCTCCAGACGCGGCCCCATAAGTGGGTACCAAGAGACCCAGTACTTC
clone_size: NA; d_call: NA; v_call: TRBV11-2; j_call: TRBJ1-4; cdr3_aa: CASSLRGGQRHEKLFF; cdr3_nt: TGTGCCAGCAGCTTACGAGGCGGACAGCGTCATGAAAAACTGTTTTTT
clone_size: NA; d_call: NA; v_call: TRBV19; j_call: TRBJ2-5; cdr3_aa: CASNLRGGVQETQYF; cdr3_nt: TGTGCCAGTAATCTTCGGGGCGGGGTCCAAGAGACCCAGTACTTC
clone_size: NA; d_call: NA; v_call: TRBV7-9; j_call: TRBJ2-4; cdr3_aa: CASSLYPKNIQYF; cdr3_nt: TGTGCCAGCAGCTTATATCCCAAAAACATTCAGTACTTC
clone_size: NA; d_call: TRBD1; v_call: TRBV19; j_call: TRBJ1-2; cdr3_aa: CASSQQTGHGYTF; cdr3_nt: TGTGCCAGTAGCCAACAGACAGGGCATGGCTACACCTTC